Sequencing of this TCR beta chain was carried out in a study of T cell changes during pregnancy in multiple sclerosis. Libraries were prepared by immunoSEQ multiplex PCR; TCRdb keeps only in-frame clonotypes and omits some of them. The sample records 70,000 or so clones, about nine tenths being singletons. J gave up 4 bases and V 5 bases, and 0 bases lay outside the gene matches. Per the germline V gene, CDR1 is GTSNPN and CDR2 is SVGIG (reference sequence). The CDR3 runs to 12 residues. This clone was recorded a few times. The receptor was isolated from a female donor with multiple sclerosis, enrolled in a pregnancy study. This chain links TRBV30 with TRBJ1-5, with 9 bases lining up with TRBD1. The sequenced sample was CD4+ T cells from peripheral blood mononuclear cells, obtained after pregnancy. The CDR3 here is CAWGQGNQPQHF. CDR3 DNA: TGTGCCTGGGGACAGGGGAATCAGCCCCAGCATTTT.